These 30 T cell receptor beta chains share one sample of origin, sequenced in a study of cytomegalovirus exposure and HLA in healthy donors. PCR used 60 Vbeta primers and 13 Jbeta primers. Using immunoSEQ multiplex PCR, the repertoire was profiled, and TCRdb retains in-frame clones only, with some absent. Of around 190,000 clones listed, 80% to 85% are singletons. Material for sequencing was PBMCs. The receptor source for this set is a woman between 35 and 50 years old in good health and CMV-seronegative.

This rearrangement joins TRBV4-3 to TRBJ1-1, with 9 bases aligning to TRBD1. The CDR3 is 16 amino acids. Germline CDR1 reads LGHNA; CDR2 reads YSLEER. The J segment lost 7 bases and the V segment lost 2 bases, leaving 11 bases of the junction unmatched. Here the CDR3 reads CASSQTGTGFIHEAFF. CDR3 nucleotides: TGCGCCAGCAGCCAAACCGGGACAGGGTTCATCCATGAAGCTTTCTTT.

V and J are TRBV5-8 and TRBJ2-7; TRBD2 aligns across 8 bases. Germline trimming cut 6 bases from V and 4 bases from J; bases unmatched to any gene: 21. Germline V gene sequence: CDR1 SGHTS, CDR2 YDEGEE. The CDR3 extends over 18 amino acids. CDR3 in DNA: TGTGCCAGCACCCCGCCCCGGTCTACCGGGACTAGAGGGTACGAGCAGTACTTC. Translation gives CASTPPRSTGTRGYEQYF.

The chain has TRBV9 and TRBJ2-3; 12 positions match TRBD2. Germline V lookup: CDR1 SGDLS, CDR2 YYNGEE. V shed 3 bases, J shed 0 bases, and the junction held 2 bases outside the gene matches. This CDR3 region has 16 residues. The CDR3 DNA reads as TGTGCCAGCAGCGAGGGGACTAGCGGGAGCACAGATACGCAGTATTTT. This gives the protein CASSEGTSGSTDTQYF.

This clone was seen a single time. V gene TRBV2 combines with J gene TRBJ1-2; D uncertain. The CDR3 consists of 12 residues. Trimming left V 10 bases short and J 4 bases short, with 13 bases between. Germline-derived CDR1 and CDR2 are SNHLY and FYNNEI. The DNA for the CDR3 is TGTGCCACCTCGGCTGCGGGCTATGGCTACACCTTC. It specifies CATSAAGYGYTF.

V gene TRBV9 combines with J gene TRBJ2-7; 7 bases fit TRBD2. Germline-derived CDR1 and CDR2 are SGDLS and YYNGEE. V shed 0 bases, J shed 2 bases, and the junction held 5 bases outside the gene matches. The CDR3 length is 15 residues. The CDR3: CASSVDPGGAYEQYF. CDR3 DNA: TGTGCCAGCAGCGTAGACCCGGGAGGTGCCTACGAGCAGTACTTC.

V gene TRBV6-5 combines with J gene TRBJ2-2; no definite D call. The CDR3 length is 14 residues. Trimming left V 0 bases short and J 2 bases short, with 4 bases between. Germline assignment: CDR1 MNHEY and CDR2 SVGAGI. Written as DNA, the CDR3 is TGTGCCAGCAGTTACTCGAGCAACACCGGGGAGCTGTTTTTT. It is translated as CASSYSSNTGELFF.

V is TRBV4-1 and J is TRBJ2-7; 8 nucleotides line up with TRBD2. The V gene end was trimmed by 3 bases and the J gene end by 4 bases; junction bases not matched to a gene: 5. The germline CDR1 and CDR2 sequences are MGHRA and YSYEKL. This CDR3 spans 14 amino acids. CDR3 amino acids: CASSQSGTRYEQYF. The CDR3 bases are TGCGCCAGCAGCCAGTCCGGGACTAGGTACGAGCAGTACTTC.

The J gene is TRBJ2-1, the V gene TRBV7-2, with TRBD1 matching over 7 bases. The germline CDR1 and CDR2 sequences are SGHTA and FQGNSA. The length of the CDR3 is 13 residues. Trimming took 5 bases from V and 8 from J; bases not matched to a gene: 6. CDR3 amino acids: CASSPTGNDEQFF. The DNA for the CDR3 is TGTGCCAGCAGCCCGACAGGGAACGATGAGCAGTTCTTC. The full variable domain, completed using reference TRBV7-2 and TRBJ2-1, is GAGVSQSPSNKVTEKGKDVELRCDPISGHTALYWYRQSLGQGLEFLIYFQGNSAPDKSGLPSDRFSAERTGGSVSTLTIQRTQQEDSAVYLCASSPTGNDEQFFGPGTRLTVL.

This clone appeared once. The rearrangement uses TRBV2 and TRBJ2-1; a weak D match, TRBD2 (5 bases). The germline gives CDR1 SNHLY, CDR2 FYNNEI. This CDR3 region has 13 residues. The germline V and J ends were trimmed by 6 bases and 0 bases, with 6 bases remaining between them. The CDR3 sequence is CASSAGSYNEQFF. The CDR3 DNA follows: TGTGCCAGCAGCGCGGGCTCCTACAATGAGCAGTTCTTC.

This clone was seen just once. The rearrangement joins TRBV4-2 to TRBJ1-6; tentative D call: TRBD1 (5 bases). The germline V gene has CDR1 LGHNA and CDR2 YNFKEQ. Trimming took 1 base from V and 7 from J, leaving 14 bases between them. The CDR3 sequence is 16 residues long. CDR3 nucleotides: TGTGCCAGCAGCCAAGCGCCCAGGGCCCCGAATTCACCCCTCCACTTT. Translated: CASSQAPRAPNSPLHF.

The chain has TRBV7-3 and TRBJ2-5, with TRBD2 identical over 7 bases. Germline loops: CDR1 SGHTA, CDR2 FQGTGA. This CDR3 spans 15 amino acids. V was pared by 5 bases and J by 4 bases, with 10 bases of the junction left unmatched. Here the CDR3 reads CASSLGLAGAETQYF. The CDR3 coding sequence is TGTGCCAGCAGCCTGGGTTTGGCGGGAGCAGAGACCCAGTACTTC.

The V and J genes are TRBV25-1 and TRBJ1-2, with 7 bases identical to TRBD1. CDR1 and CDR2 from the germline V gene are MGHDK and SYGVNS. With V trimmed by 6 bases and J by 4 bases, 17 bases remained unmatched. The CDR3 covers 17 residues. The CDR3 region is CASSPAGLVQGTYGYTF. The CDR3 DNA sequence: TGTGCCAGCAGCCCCGCCGGGCTGGTACAGGGGACCTATGGCTACACCTTC.

The V and J genes are TRBV14 and TRBJ1-6, with TRBD1 as a possible D gene (5 bases). Germline CDR1 and CDR2: SGHDN and FVKESK. The CDR3 length is 14 residues. The V and J ends lost 1 base and 7 bases respectively, with 8 bases between them. Here the CDR3 reads CASSQGQFNSPLHF. CDR3 DNA: TGTGCCAGCAGCCAAGGACAGTTCAATTCACCCCTCCACTTT.

This sequence joins TRBV9 and TRBJ1-2, with D maybe TRBD1 (5 bases). The CDR3 runs to 12 residues. Germline lookup yields CDR1 SGDLS and CDR2 YYNGEE. Trimming shortened V by 0 bases and J by 7 bases, and 7 bases separated the two germline ends. The CDR3 sequence: CASSVARGGYTF. The CDR3 region has the DNA TGTGCCAGCAGCGTAGCTAGGGGTGGCTACACCTTC.

This clone turned up a few times. The genes are TRBV9 and TRBJ2-3, with D possibly TRBD2 on 6 matching bases. The CDR3 extends over 14 amino acids. V was cut by 3 bases and J by 0 bases, with 8 bases left in between. Germline V lookup: CDR1 SGDLS, CDR2 YYNGEE. CDR3 nucleotide sequence: TGTGCCAGCAGCGCGGGACTCAGCACAGATACGCAGTATTTT. This gives the protein CASSAGLSTDTQYF.

The chain uses TRBV7-2 and TRBJ1-6, with 7 bases aligning to TRBD1. The V gene end was trimmed by 6 bases and the J gene end by 5 bases; junction bases not matched to a gene: 7. Germline-derived CDR1 and CDR2 are SGHTA and FQGNSA. The CDR3 has 15 amino acids. CDR3 in amino acids: CASRIRQGDNSPLHF. The CDR3 bases are TGTGCCAGCAGAATTCGACAGGGAGATAATTCACCCCTCCACTTT.

The V and J genes are TRBV5-6 and TRBJ2-7; TRBD1 matches 11 bases. The germline gives CDR1 SGHDT, CDR2 YYEEEE. There are 15 residues in the CDR3. V lost 5 bases and J lost 5; bases outside the gene matches: 9. The chain's CDR3 is CASSRTGGGEDEQYV. The CDR3 region has the DNA TGTGCCAGCAGTCGGACAGGGGGCGGGGAGGACGAGCAGTACGTC.

The V and J genes are TRBV19 and TRBJ1-2; 7 nucleotides align to TRBD1. Unmatched junction bases numbered 17, after V lost 6 bases and J lost 4 bases. The CDR3 has 17 amino acids. CDR1 is LNHDA, CDR2 SQIVND, per germline (reference sequence). The CDR3 DNA reads TGTGCCAGTAGAATTTCCAACCGTCAGGGGGTGGGCTATGGCTACACCTTC. This sequence encodes CASRISNRQGVGYGYTF. The full variable domain, completed using reference TRBV19 and TRBJ1-2, is DGGITQSPKYLFRKEGQNVTLSCEQNLNHDAMYWYRQDPGQGLRLIYYSQIVNDFQKGDIAEGYSVSREKKESFPLTVTSAQKNPTAFYLCASRISNRQGVGYGYTFGSGTRLTVV.

The rearrangement joins TRBV5-1 to TRBJ2-3, with 13 bases that match TRBD2. This CDR3 spans 17 amino acids. V shed 4 bases, J shed 7 bases, and the junction held 12 bases outside the gene matches. Germline lookup yields CDR1 SGHRS and CDR2 YFSETQ. CDR3 protein: CASSGIGLAGAKNTQYF. CDR3 nucleotide sequence: TGCGCCAGCAGCGGAATTGGACTAGCGGGAGCTAAAAATACGCAGTATTTT.

This chain links TRBV6-1 with TRBJ2-1; 9 nucleotides agree with TRBD2. CDR3 size: 19 residues. Germline V CDR1 and CDR2: MNHNS, SASEGT. Germline trimming cut 0 bases from V and 0 bases from J; bases unmatched to any gene: 9. CDR3 DNA sequence: TGTGCCAGCAGTGAAGCGCTTCTGACTAGCGGTGGCTCCTACAATGAGCAGTTCTTC. This codes for CASSEALLTSGGSYNEQFF.

The CDR3 sequence: CASSQDTGFEKLFF. The DNA of the CDR3 is TGTGCCAGCAGCCAAGATACAGGGTTTGAAAAACTGTTTTTT. The chain is built from TRBV14 and TRBJ1-4; weak D call: TRBD1 (6 bases). Trimming removed 0 bases at V and 7 bases at J, with 9 bases between. The germline V gene has CDR1 SGHDN and CDR2 FVKESK. The CDR3 totals 14 residues.

This clone has just one count. V usage is TRBV10-2 and J usage is TRBJ2-7, with D perhaps matching TRBD1 (5 bases). Per the germline V gene, CDR1 is WSHSY and CDR2 is SAAADI. V was shortened by 5 bases and J by 6 bases, with 20 bases between the two germline ends. The CDR3 is made up of 15 amino acids. CDR3 sequence: CASSPLGQKEGEQYV. As DNA, the CDR3 is TGCGCCAGCAGTCCCCTCGGACAAAAGGAAGGCGAGCAGTACGTC.

This chain links TRBV18 with TRBJ1-1; tentative D call: TRBD1 (6 bases). V shed 4 bases and J shed 5 bases, with 14 bases lying between them. The CDR3 sequence is 14 residues long. CDR1 and CDR2 (germline): KGHSH, LQKENI. The CDR3 DNA follows: TGTGCCAGCTCACTTAGGACAGACGGGACTGAAGCTTTCTTT. Translating it yields CASSLRTDGTEAFF. The complete variable domain, with remaining parts taken from reference TRBV18 and TRBJ1-1, reads NAGVMQNPRHLVRRRGQEARLRCSPMKGHSHVYWYRQLPEEGLKFMVYLQKENIIDESGMPKERFSAEFPKEGPSILRIQQVVRGDSAAYFCASSLRTDGTEAFFGQGTRLTVV.

The rearrangement joins TRBV28 to TRBJ2-3, with D maybe TRBD1 (6 bases). CDR1 is MDHEN and CDR2 is SYDVKM in the germline V gene. The CDR3 spans 16 residues. V lost 3 bases and J 6 bases, leaving 19 bases between the germline ends. CDR3 bases: TGTGCCAGCAGTTTCCCAGGGGATCCCCTGAGGGATACGCAGTATTTT. Its translation is CASSFPGDPLRDTQYF.

V usage is TRBV11-3 and J usage is TRBJ1-1; 7 bases are a match to TRBD1. V was clipped by 6 bases and J by 6 bases; unmatched bases: 4. Germline V CDR1 and CDR2: SGHNT, YENEEA. CDR3 length: 12 amino acids. CDR3 coding DNA: TGTGCCAGCAGTTACAGGGGTGCTGAAGCTTTCTTT. This codes for CASSYRGAEAFF.

The chain couples TRBV28 to TRBJ1-2; 10 nucleotides align to TRBD1. Trimming removed 2 bases from V and 6 bases from J; junction bases left unmatched: 9. The V gene's germline CDR1 is MDHEN and CDR2 SYDVKM. There are 16 residues in the CDR3. The CDR3 protein is CASSLGTTGGGNGYTF. The CDR3 DNA is TGTGCCAGCAGTTTAGGGACGACAGGGGGCGGGAATGGCTACACCTTC.

In its sample, this clone was seen once. This sequence joins TRBV7-9 and TRBJ1-2; 8 nucleotides align to TRBD1. This CDR3 spans 15 amino acids. Germline V CDR1 and CDR2: SEHNR, FQNEAQ (reference sequence). Germline trimming cut 1 base from V and 8 bases from J; bases unmatched to any gene: 9. CDR3 amino acids: CASSLGLQGQDGYTF. CDR3 sequence (DNA): TGTGCCAGCAGCTTAGGATTACAGGGACAGGACGGCTACACCTTC.

V is TRBV5-1 and J is TRBJ2-1; perhaps TRBD1 as D (6 bases). V dropped 0 bases and J dropped 5 bases, with 12 bases sitting between them. The CDR3 contains 15 residues. Germline V CDR1 and CDR2: SGHRS, YFSETQ. The CDR3 loop reads CASSLEGQKNNEQFF. CDR3 in DNA: TGCGCCAGCAGCTTGGAAGGACAGAAGAACAATGAGCAGTTCTTC.

This clone appeared a single time. This chain connects TRBV19 to TRBJ1-3; a possible D gene is TRBD1 (6 bases). The CDR3 totals 17 residues. CDR1 is LNHDA, CDR2 SQIVND, per germline (reference sequence). Trimming left V 3 bases short and J 0 bases short, with 15 bases between. The CDR3 DNA is TGTGCCAGTAGTATGGGGAGGGACACTCTCTCTGGAAACACCATATATTTT. Protein: CASSMGRDTLSGNTIYF.

This rearrangement joins TRBV5-1 to TRBJ2-5; D might be TRBD2 (5 bases). The CDR3 spans 15 residues. Deletions cut 4 bases from V and 4 bases from J, with 17 bases between. CDR1 SGHRS and CDR2 YFSETQ come from the germline V gene. The CDR3 bases are TGCGCCAGCAGCCCGGACTCCCCACGAGTAGAGACCCAGTACTTC. Translating it yields CASSPDSPRVETQYF.